This passage covers 6 T cell receptor beta chains from one sample sequenced in a study of CXCR3-negative and CXCR3-positive naive CD8 T cells. No cognate antigen is known for these TCRs. Study outcomes and limitations: CXCR3-positive naive cells had more hydrophobic TRB CDR3s than CXCR3-negative naive cells.

TRB cDNA libraries were made by UMI-labeled 5' RACE. TCRdb reprocessed the 5' RACE reads, with one entry per CDR3 protein and no DNA. The ten most abundant clones cover 0.4% to 0.45% of a sample with around 150,000 distinct CDR3 sequences. The specimen sequenced was naive CXCR3+ CD8+ T cells from blood. Stated subset: CD45RO-CCR7+CD27+CD95- naive CD8+ T cells expressing CXCR3 (TNR3+). These receptors all come from a human donor in good health. Some clones in this sample may be carry-over from other donors' samples.

The rearrangement joins TRBV20-1 to TRBJ1-1. Germline loops: CDR1 DFQATT, CDR2 SNEGSKA (reference sequence). The CDR3 sequence is 13 residues long. Here the CDR3 reads CSARDIWGTEAFF.

The chain joins TRBV2 to TRBJ1-1. This CDR3 has 13 residues. Per germline, CDR1 SNHLY and CDR2 FYNNEI. CDR3 in amino acids: CASSDSTGTEAFF.

The chain combines TRBV24-1 with TRBJ2-3; TCRdb designates TRBD2, a call that cannot be tested without DNA. The CDR3 spans 17 residues. Germline loops: CDR1 KGHDR, CDR2 SFDVKD. The CDR3 loop is CATSDPPGLAGEDTQYF.

This rearrangement joins TRBV7-3 to TRBJ2-1; TCRdb designates TRBD2, a call that cannot be tested without DNA. There are 15 residues in the CDR3. From germline, CDR1 is SGHTA and CDR2 FQGTGA. This chain's CDR3 is CASSFEGLAYNEQFF.

The rearrangement joins TRBV7-6 to TRBJ2-3; TCRdb indicates TRBD1, and absent DNA this call remains unverified. CDR3 length equals 15 residues. The V gene's germline CDR1 is SGHVS and CDR2 FNYEAQ. This chain's CDR3 is CASSLEGERTDTQYF.

V usage is TRBV4-1 and J usage is TRBJ1-5; with no DNA, the TCRdb D assignment of TRBD1 cannot be verified. This CDR3 comprises 15 residues. CDR1 is MGHRA, CDR2 YSYEKL, per germline. CDR3 region: CASSQGQGGNQPQHF.